The clone carrying this TCR beta chain was seen a few times. Its target is not known. These data originate in a study of T-cell reconstitution after alpha-beta-depleted transplantation in children. Researchers prepared the TCRbeta library using unique molecular identifiers, the study reports. TCRdb re-analysed the PCR reads in MiXCR, keeping a single row per CDR3 protein. The data hold 450,000 to 550,000 distinct CDR3 sequences, with 11% observed a single time. The study, taken as a whole, reports: Several hundred expanded graft clones reportedly supplied alpha-beta T cells about two months after transplant.

Germline CDR1 MDHEN, CDR2 SYDVKM. The CDR3 has 16 amino acids. The V gene end was trimmed by 11 bases and the J gene end by 3 bases; junction bases not matched to a gene: 16. J is TRBJ1-1 and V is TRBV28, with TRBD1 matching over 9 bases. The source material was PBMCs, mostly from graft donor cells, sampled 180 days after TCRalphabeta/CD19-depleted stem cell transplant. The TCR sequence derives from a female patient aged 2-9 years who had a stem cell transplant for aplastic anemia, so the T cells may come from the graft donor. CDR3 coding DNA: TGTGCCGGAAGGACACAGGGGGCAGGGAGGGACACTGAAGCTTTCTTT. Its protein product is CAGRTQGAGRDTEAFF. The full variable domain, in which reference TRBV28 and TRBJ1-1 provide the parts outside the CDR3, is DVKVTQSSRYLVKRTGEKVFLECVQDMDHENMFWYRQDPGLGLRLIYFSYDVKMKEKGDIPEGYSVSREKKERFSLILESASTNQTSMYLCAGRTQGAGRDTEAFFGQGTRLTVV.